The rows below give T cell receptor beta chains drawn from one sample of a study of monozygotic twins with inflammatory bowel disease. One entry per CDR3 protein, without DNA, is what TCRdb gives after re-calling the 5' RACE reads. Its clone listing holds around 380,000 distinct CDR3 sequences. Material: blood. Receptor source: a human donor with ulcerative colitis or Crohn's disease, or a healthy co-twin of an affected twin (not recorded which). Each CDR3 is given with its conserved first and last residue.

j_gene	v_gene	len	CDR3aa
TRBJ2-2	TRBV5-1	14	CASTRDRGFGELFF
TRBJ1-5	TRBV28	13	CASSLLGAGPQHF
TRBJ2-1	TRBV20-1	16	CSARGLAGGAYNEQFF
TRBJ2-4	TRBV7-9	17	CASSFGPSGGSKNIQYF
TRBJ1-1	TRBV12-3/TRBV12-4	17	CASSFGQGAFGNTEAFF
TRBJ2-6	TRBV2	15	CASRAPRGGANVLTF
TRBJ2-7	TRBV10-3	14	CAIGWTLASYEQYF
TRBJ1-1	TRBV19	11	CASTSIHEAFF
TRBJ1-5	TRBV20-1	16	CSAKMVAGISNQPQHF
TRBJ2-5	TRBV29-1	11	CSVEVEETQYF
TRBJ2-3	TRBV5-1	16	CASRSFGISDTDTQYF
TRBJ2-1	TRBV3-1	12	CASSQMDHEQFF
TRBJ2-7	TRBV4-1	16	CASSQDLGGISYEQYF
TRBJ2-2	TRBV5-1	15	CASSAGTGATGELFF
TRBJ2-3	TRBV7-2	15	CASSLGGVRTDTQYF
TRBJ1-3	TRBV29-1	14	CSVDLGSSGNTIYF
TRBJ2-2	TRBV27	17	CASSPTKLAENTGELFF
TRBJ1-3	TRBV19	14	CATSVSTTGNTIYF
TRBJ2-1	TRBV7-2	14	CASSSGGRRDEQFF
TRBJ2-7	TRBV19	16	CASSIVMSAGLHEQYF
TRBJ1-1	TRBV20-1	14	CSARDGTVNTEAFF
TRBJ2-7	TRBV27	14	CASSFYRGSYEQYF
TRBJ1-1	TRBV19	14	CASTSTWINTEAFF
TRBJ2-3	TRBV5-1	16	CASSLLGGEPTDTQYF
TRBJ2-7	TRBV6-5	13	CASRRSGAEEQYF
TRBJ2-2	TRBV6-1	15	CASNTGQGRTGELFF
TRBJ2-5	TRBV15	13	CATSGDQRETQYF
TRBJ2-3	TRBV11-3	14	CASSGAASEDTQYF
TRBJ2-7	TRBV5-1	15	CASSLTGTEIYEQYF
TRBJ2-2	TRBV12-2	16	CASRLEGGQTTGELFF
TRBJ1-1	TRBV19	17	CASSPTGVQIMNTEAFF
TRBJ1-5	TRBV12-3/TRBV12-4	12	CASSQNNQPQHF
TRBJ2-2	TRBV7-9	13	CASPTGAAGELFF
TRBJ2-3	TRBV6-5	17	CASSYGVPGAFTDTQYF
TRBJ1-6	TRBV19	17	CASSWSQLTGGNSPLHF
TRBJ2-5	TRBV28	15	CASSAYKGGQETQYF
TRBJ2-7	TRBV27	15	CASSSPGTSGYEQYF
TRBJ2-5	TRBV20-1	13	CSGGQRGQETQYF
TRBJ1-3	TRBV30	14	CAGGQRSSGNTIYF
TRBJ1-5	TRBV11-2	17	CASSLKQTGGGRQPQHF
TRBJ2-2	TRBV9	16	CASKDELAGKTGELFF
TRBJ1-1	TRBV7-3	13	CASSLSPGRGAFF
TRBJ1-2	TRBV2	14	CASVRDIQIHGYTF
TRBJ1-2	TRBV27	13	CASSLSRFTGYTF
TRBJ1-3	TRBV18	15	CASSPPTGAGNTIYF
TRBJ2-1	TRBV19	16	CASSIIFPKRYNEQFF
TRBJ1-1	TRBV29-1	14	CSVTGQGSNTEAFF
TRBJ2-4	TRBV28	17	CASSLGSGPLAKNIQYF
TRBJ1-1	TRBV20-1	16	CSARDRQGWYNTEAFF
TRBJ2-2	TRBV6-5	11	CASSRGRELFF
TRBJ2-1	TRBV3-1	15	CASSQVGLGHNEQFF
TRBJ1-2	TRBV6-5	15	CASSYGRPERYGYTF
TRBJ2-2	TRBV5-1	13	CASSDRVTGELFF
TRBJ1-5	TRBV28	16	CASSRPPGPSNQPQHF
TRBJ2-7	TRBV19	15	CASSLGLAAPNEQYF
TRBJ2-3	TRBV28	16	CASSFSPGTGPDTQYF
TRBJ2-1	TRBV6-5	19	CASSYTPGTSGISYNEQFF
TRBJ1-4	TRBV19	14	CASSLTRRNEKLFF
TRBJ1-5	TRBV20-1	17	CSAINDRGRGSNQPQHF